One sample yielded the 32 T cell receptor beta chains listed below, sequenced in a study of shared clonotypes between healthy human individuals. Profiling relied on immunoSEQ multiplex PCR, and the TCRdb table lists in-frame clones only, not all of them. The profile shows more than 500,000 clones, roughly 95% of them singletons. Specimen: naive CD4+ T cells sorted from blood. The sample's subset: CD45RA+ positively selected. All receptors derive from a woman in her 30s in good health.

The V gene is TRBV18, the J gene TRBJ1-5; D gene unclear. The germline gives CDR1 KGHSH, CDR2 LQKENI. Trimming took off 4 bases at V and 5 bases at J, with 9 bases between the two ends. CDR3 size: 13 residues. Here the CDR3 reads CASSQGRDQPQHF. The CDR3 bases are TGTGCCAGCTCACAGGGTCGGGATCAGCCCCAGCATTTT.

CDR3 coding DNA: TGTGCCAGCAGTCGAGGAACAGGGGGTGAAGCTTTCTTT. Protein sequence: CASSRGTGGEAFF. The genes are TRBV2 and TRBJ1-1; 8 bases line up with TRBD1. The CDR3 extends over 13 amino acids. Trimming at V came to 5 bases and at J to 7 bases, leaving 6 bases not matched to a gene. Germline V gene sequence: CDR1 SNHLY, CDR2 FYNNEI.

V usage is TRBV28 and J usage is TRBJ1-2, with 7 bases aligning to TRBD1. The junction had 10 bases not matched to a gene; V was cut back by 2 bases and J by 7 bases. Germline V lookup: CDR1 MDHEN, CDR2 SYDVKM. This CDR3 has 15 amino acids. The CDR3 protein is CASSLPSTGSGGYTF. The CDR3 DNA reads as TGTGCCAGCAGTTTACCCTCGACAGGGAGCGGTGGCTACACCTTC.

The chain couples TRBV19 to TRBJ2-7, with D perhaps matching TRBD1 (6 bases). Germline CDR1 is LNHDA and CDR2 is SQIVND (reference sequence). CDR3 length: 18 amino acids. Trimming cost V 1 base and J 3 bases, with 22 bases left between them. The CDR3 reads CASSIGPPGHLFDYEQYF. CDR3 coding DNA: TGTGCCAGTAGTATAGGACCCCCGGGACACCTTTTTGACTACGAGCAGTACTTC.

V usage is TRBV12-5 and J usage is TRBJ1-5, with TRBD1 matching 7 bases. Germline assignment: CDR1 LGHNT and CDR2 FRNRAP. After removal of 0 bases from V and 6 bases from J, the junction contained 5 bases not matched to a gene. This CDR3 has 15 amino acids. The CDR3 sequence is CASGLVKGGGQPQHF. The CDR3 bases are TGTGCTAGTGGTTTGGTAAAAGGGGGCGGTCAGCCCCAGCATTTT.

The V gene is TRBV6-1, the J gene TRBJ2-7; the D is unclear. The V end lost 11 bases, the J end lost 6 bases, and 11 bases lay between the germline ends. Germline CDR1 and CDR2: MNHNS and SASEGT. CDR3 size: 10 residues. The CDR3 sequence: CAGYQIEQYF. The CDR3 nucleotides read TGTGCCGGATATCAAATCGAGCAGTACTTC.

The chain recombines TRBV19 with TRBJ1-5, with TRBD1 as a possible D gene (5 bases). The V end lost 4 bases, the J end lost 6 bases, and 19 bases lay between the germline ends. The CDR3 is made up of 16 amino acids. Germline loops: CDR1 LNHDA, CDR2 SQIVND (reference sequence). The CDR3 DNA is TGTGCCAGTAGTAACTATGGGGGGGACTCGGGTCAGCCCCAGCATTTT. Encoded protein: CASSNYGGDSGQPQHF.

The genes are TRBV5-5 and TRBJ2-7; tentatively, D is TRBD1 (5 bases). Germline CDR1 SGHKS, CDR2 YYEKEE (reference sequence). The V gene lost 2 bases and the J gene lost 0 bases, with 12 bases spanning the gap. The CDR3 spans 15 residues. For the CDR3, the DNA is TGTGCCAGCAGCTTCCCAAGGGGAAACTCCTACGAGCAGTACTTC. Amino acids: CASSFPRGNSYEQYF.

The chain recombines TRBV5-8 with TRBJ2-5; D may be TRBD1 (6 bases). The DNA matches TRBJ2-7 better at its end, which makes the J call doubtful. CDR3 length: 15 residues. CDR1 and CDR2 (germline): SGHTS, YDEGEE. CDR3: CASSLDGGASYEQYF. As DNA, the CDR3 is TGTGCCAGCAGCTTGGATGGGGGCGCATCCTACGAGCAGTACTTC.

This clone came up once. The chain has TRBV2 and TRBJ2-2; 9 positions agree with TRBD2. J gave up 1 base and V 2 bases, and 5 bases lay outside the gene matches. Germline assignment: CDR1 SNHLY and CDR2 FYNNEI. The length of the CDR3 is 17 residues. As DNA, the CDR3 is TGTGCCAGCAGTGAAAATATTAGCGGGGGGAACACCGGGGAGCTGTTTTTT. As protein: CASSENISGGNTGELFF.

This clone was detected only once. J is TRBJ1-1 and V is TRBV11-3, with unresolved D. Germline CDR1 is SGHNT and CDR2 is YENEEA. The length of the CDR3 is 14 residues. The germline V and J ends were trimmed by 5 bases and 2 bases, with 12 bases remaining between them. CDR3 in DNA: TGTGCCAGCAGCCCAACGGCGGGTAACACTGAAGCTTTCTTT. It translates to CASSPTAGNTEAFF.

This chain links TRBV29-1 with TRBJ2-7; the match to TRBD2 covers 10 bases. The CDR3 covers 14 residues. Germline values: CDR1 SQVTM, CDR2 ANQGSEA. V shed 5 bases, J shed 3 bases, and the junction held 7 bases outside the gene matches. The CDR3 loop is CSVPTSGPGYEQYF. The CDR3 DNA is TGCAGCGTTCCGACTAGCGGGCCTGGCTACGAGCAGTACTTC.

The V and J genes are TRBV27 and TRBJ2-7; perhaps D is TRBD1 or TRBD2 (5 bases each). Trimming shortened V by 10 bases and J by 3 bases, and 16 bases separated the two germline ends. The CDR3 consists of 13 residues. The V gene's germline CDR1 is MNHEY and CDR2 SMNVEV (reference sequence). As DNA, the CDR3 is TGTGCCAACGTTAGGGGACCCTACTACGAGCAGTACTTC. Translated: CANVRGPYYEQYF.

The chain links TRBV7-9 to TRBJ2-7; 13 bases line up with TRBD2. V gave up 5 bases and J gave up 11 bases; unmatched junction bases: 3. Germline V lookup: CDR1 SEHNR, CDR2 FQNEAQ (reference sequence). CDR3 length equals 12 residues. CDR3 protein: CASSRLAGGEYF. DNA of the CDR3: TGTGCCAGCAGCCGACTAGCGGGAGGAGAGTACTTC.

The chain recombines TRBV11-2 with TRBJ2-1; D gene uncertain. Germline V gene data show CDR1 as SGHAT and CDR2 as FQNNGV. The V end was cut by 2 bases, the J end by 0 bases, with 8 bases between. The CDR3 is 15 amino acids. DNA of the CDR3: TGTGCCAGCAGCTTACTAGGGAACTCCTACAATGAGCAGTTCTTC. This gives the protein CASSLLGNSYNEQFF.

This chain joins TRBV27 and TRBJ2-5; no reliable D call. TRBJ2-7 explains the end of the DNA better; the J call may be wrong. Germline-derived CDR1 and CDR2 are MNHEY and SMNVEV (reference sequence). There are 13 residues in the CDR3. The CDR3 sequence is CASSFRAAYEQYF. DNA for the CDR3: TGTGCCAGCAGTTTTCGGGCAGCCTACGAGCAGTACTTC.

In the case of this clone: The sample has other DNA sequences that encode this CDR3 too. Written as DNA, the CDR3 is TGCGCCAGCAGCTTGGCCGATACGCAGTATTTT. It encodes CASSLADTQYF. V is TRBV5-1 and J is TRBJ2-3; D unresolved. This CDR3 spans 11 amino acids. CDR1 and CDR2 (germline): SGHRS, YFSETQ. The V gene lost 0 bases and the J gene lost 6 bases, with 2 bases spanning the gap.

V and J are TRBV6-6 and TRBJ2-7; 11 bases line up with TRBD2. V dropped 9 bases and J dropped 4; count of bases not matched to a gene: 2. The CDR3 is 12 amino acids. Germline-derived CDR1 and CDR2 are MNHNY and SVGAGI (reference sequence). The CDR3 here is CASGTSGYEQYF. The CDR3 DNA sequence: TGTGCCAGTGGGACTAGCGGTTACGAGCAGTACTTC.

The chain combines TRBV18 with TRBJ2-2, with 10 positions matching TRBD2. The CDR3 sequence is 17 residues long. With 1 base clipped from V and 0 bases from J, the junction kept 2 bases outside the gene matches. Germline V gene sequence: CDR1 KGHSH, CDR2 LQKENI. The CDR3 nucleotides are TGTGCCAGCTCACCACGTGGGACTAGCGCGAACACCGGGGAGCTGTTTTTT. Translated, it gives CASSPRGTSANTGELFF.

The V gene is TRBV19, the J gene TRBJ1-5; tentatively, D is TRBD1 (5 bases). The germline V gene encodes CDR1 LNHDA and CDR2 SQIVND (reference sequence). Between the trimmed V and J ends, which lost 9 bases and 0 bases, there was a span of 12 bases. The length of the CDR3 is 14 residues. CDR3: CASGHPYSNQPQHF. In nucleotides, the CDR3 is TGTGCCAGCGGACACCCTTATAGCAATCAGCCCCAGCATTTT.

CDR3 nucleotides: TGTGCCATCAGTCGACAGGGTCTTGATGAAAAACTGTTTTTT. It yields the protein CAISRQGLDEKLFF. The gene calls are TRBV10-3 and TRBJ1-4; TRBD1 agrees at 7 bases. The CDR3 is 14 amino acids. Germline V gives CDR1 ENHRY, CDR2 SYGVKD. The V and J ends lost 5 bases and 6 bases, in that order; junction bases with no gene match: 6.

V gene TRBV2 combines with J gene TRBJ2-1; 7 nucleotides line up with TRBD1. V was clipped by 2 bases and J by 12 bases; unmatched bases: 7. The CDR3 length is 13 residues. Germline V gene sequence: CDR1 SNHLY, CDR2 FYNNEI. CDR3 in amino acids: CASSEYSTGVQFF. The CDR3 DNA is TGTGCCAGCAGTGAATATAGCACAGGGGTGCAGTTCTTC.

The CDR3 loop is CASSYGRYGEYGYTF. In DNA, the CDR3 is TGTGCCAGCAGTTACGGCCGGTACGGGGAGTATGGCTACACCTTC. The rearrangement joins TRBV6-6 to TRBJ1-2; D gene ambiguous. Germline values: CDR1 MNHNY, CDR2 SVGAGI (reference sequence). This CDR3 is 15 amino acids long. V lost 2 bases, J lost 5 bases, and 15 bases lay in between.

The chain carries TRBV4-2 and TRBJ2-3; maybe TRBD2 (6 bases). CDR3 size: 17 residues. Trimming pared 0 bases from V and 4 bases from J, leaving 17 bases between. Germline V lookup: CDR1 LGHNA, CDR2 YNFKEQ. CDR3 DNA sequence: TGTGCCAGCAGCCAAGATTTGAGGGGACTCTTCCCAGATACGCAGTATTTT. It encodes CASSQDLRGLFPDTQYF.

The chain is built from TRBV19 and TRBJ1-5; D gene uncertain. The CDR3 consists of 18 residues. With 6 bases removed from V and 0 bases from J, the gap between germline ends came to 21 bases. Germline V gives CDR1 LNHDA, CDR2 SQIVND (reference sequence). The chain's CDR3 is CASRPPANPRNSNQPQHF. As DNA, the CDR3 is TGTGCCAGTAGACCTCCGGCGAACCCGAGGAATAGCAATCAGCCCCAGCATTTT.

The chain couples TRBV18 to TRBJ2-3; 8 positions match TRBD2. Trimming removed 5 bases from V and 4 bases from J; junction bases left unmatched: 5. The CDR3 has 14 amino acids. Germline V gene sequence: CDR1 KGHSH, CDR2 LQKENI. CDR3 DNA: TGTGCCAGCTCATCCCTAGCGGGCGCAGATACGCAGTATTTT. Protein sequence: CASSSLAGADTQYF.

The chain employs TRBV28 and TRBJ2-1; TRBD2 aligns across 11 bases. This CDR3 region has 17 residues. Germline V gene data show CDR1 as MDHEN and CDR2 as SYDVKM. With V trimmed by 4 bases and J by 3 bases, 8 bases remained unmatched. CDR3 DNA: TGTGCCAGCAGTTCCTCCCTAGCGGGAGGCCTCTACAATGAGCAGTTCTTC. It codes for CASSSSLAGGLYNEQFF.

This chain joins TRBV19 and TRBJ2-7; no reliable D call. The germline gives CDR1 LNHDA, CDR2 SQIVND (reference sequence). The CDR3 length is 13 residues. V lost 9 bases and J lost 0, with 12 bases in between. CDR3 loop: CASSLSSSYEQYF. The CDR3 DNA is TGTGCCAGCTCCCTAAGCAGCTCCTACGAGCAGTACTTC.

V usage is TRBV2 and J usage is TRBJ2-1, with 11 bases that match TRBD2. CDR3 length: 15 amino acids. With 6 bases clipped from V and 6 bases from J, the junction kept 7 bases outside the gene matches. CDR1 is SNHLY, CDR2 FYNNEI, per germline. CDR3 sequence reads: CASRAGTSGFNEQFF. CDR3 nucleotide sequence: TGTGCCAGCAGGGCCGGGACTAGCGGCTTCAATGAGCAGTTCTTC. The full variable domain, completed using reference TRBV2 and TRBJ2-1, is EPEVTQTPSHQVTQMGQEVILRCVPISNHLYFYWYRQILGQKVEFLVSFYNNEISEKSEIFDDQFSVERPDGSNFTLKIRSTKLEDSAMYFCASRAGTSGFNEQFFGPGTRLTVL.

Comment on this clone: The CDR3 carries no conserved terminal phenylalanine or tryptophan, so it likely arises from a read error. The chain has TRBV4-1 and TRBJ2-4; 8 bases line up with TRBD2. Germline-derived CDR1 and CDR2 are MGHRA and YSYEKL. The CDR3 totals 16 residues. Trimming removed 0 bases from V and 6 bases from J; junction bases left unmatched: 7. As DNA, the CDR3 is TGCGCCAGCAGCCAAGAGCCCAGCGGGAGTGCAAACATTCAGTACACC. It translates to CASSQEPSGSANIQYT.

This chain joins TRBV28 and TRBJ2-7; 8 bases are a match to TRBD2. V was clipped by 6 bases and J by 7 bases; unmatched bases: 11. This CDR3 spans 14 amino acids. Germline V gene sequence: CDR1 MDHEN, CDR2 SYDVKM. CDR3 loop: CASSRGGGQGEQYF. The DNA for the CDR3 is TGTGCCAGCAGCCGGGGGGGTGGGCAAGGAGAGCAGTACTTC.

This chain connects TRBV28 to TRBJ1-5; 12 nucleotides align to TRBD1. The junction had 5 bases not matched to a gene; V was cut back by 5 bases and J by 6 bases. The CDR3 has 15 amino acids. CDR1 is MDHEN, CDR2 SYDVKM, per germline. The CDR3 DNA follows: TGTGCCAGCAGTGTGGGACAGGGGGCTTTTCAGCCCCAGCATTTT. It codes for CASSVGQGAFQPQHF.